These T cell receptor beta chains were read from a single sample in a study of CD8 T cells in ankylosing spondylitis. TCRdb re-called the 5' RACE reads with MiXCR, one entry per CDR3 protein. The table includes roughly 230,000 distinct CDR3 sequences, 7.5% to 9.5% detected once. Sequencing was carried out using blood, either unsorted or a sorted T cell fraction (not recorded which). These receptors originate from a female donor with ankylosing spondylitis or in good health (not recorded which). CDR3s include the opening cysteine and the closing phenylalanine or tryptophan.

V gene,CDR3 length,CDR3 protein
TRBV10-3,12,CAISGVDQPQHF
TRBV20-1,13,CSARDSGDQPQHF
TRBV11-2,13,CASSGGAPYEQYF
TRBV10-3,15,CAISVSDGRGETQYF
TRBV28,14,CASSFHGGSYEQYF
TRBV9,14,CASSVTVNTGELFF
TRBV20-1,13,CSAVPGLTGELFF
TRBV28,16,CASSWGRLGNNSPLHF
TRBV7-2,17,CASSPLPLVGGYNEQFF
TRBV6-2/TRBV6-3,17,CASSYEEGRGISYEQYF
TRBV20-1,14,CSAPTSALGNEQFF
TRBV5-4,12,CASSFQGEEQFF